This TCR beta chain was recovered during a study of cytomegalovirus exposure and HLA in healthy donors (dated by TCRdb to 2015 to 2018). General notes on the study: According to a later analysis, one platform produced both the roughly 130 validation repertoires and the roughly 660 repertoires of the first cohort. The aim of the study was to test whether cataloging public T cell receptors could identify signatures of past pathogen exposure. In addition to the first cohort of 650 to 800 subjects, a separate validation cohort of 120 different subjects was used. The study combined high-throughput TCR immunosequencing, statistical association of individual TCRs with disease status, and machine learning to predict cytomegalovirus infection status.

Overall study outcomes, separate from this receptor: A later analysis had no HLA typing for the validation cohort, so co-occurrence there was scored across all 110 or so repertoires. Three of the identified cytomegalovirus-associated TCR beta chains were confirmed in vitro to be specific for cytomegalovirus antigens. It was suggested by the authors that the approach could potentially be generalized to other disease states and immunological phenotypes. Cytomegalovirus status was reported to be diagnosed by the classifier with high specificity and sensitivity in both the original and validation cohorts. A total of 150 to 200 TCR beta chains were listed by the study as associated with cytomegalovirus. Most TCR sequences were seen in very few donors, while some public TCRs were found in many individuals. Subsequent analysis determined that TCRs grouped into clusters in the first cohort also showed a tendency toward co-occurrence across the 90 to 150 validation repertoires, and 85% to 95% of cluster scores exceeded 0.

Separate from the approximately 670-subject first cohort, the validation cohort of more than 90 subjects was the group to which the donors belonged. Library preparation employed the immunoSEQ multiplex PCR assay. As for how the authors treated the data: A statistical classification framework was built for diagnosing cytomegalovirus status from the catalog of TCR beta chain sequences. The table was pulled from immuneACCESS by TCRdb, which kept in-frame rearrangements only. Such tables lose some clones; where checked, under half of the loss comes from unresolved V genes, and the rest has no known cause. V and J calls and clone size follow that table, whereas D and trimming were derived from the DNA. This sample comprises 110,000 to 150,000 clones, 85% to 90% of them detected only once. In total, the top ten clones hold around 8% of the sample. The table lists this clone with a count of one. Its antigen is not yet known. No base-level quality is on record; no much larger clone is a single base apart.

The sequenced material came from PBMCs. This TCR derives from a woman aged 18-29 years in good health and CMV-seropositive.

The CDR3 loop reads CASSLSTGGGFGYTF. At the DNA level, the sequence is TGTGCCAGCAGTTTATCCACAGGGGGCGGATTTGGCTACACCTTC. The chain is assembled from TRBV27 and TRBJ1-2, with 9 middle bases fitting TRBD1. The CDR3 spans 15 residues, from the cysteine through the phenylalanine. Kept here is only the CDR3 DNA, which spans 45 bases and is read in frame from base 1. CDR1 and CDR2 (MNHEY, SMNVEV) derive from the germline V gene (reference sequence). Germline trimming amounts to 0 bases on V and 7 bases on J, with 6 as the count of junction bases outside the gene matches.